The entry below describes one TCR beta chain. Its matching antigen is unknown. The same CDR3 is also encoded by other DNA sequences in this sample. Assay used: immunoSEQ multiplex PCR; TCRdb lists only in-frame clones, some missing. This repertoire shows 95,000 to 150,000 clones, approximately 96% found once; its top ten account for 2.5% to 3.5%. The CDR3 runs 13 residues. Looked up from germline, CDR1 is LGHNA and CDR2 is YSLEER. Between the trimmed V and J ends, which lost 1 base and 2 bases, there was a span of 6 bases. The data are from a study of graft-versus-host responses after intestinal transplantation. About the research overall: Multivisceral, liver-intestinal, or isolated intestinal transplants were performed in recipients. Each patient got anti-thymocyte globulin induction, then tacrolimus and steroids for around three years.

Study-level points and caveats: Peak circulating GvH clone levels tracked with early post-transplant HvG declines.

This TCR was recovered from a human donor who received an intestinal transplant. The V gene is TRBV4-3, the J gene TRBJ2-7; tentative D call: TRBD2 (5 bases). The sample in question was unstimulated CD8+ T cells sorted from spleen or lymph node cells, obtained before intestinal transplant. The chain's CDR3 is CASSQVRAYEQYF. CDR3 coding DNA: TGCGCCAGCAGCCAAGTGCGGGCCTACGAGCAGTACTTC.